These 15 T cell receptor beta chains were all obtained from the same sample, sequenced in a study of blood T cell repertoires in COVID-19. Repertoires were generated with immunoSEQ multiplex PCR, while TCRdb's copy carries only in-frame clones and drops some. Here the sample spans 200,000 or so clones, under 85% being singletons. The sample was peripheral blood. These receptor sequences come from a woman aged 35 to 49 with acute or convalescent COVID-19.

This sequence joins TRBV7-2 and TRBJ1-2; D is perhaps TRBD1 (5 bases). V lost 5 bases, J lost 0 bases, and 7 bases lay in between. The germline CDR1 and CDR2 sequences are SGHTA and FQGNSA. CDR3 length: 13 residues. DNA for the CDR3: TGTGCCAGCAGCCGACAGTCTAACTATGGCTACACCTTC. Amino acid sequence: CASSRQSNYGYTF.

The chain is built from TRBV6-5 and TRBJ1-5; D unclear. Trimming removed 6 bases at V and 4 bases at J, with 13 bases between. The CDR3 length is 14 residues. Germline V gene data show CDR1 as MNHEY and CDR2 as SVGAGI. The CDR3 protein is CASRQGGSNQPQHF. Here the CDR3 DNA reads TGTGCCAGCAGGCAAGGCGGATCTAATCAGCCCCAGCATTTT.

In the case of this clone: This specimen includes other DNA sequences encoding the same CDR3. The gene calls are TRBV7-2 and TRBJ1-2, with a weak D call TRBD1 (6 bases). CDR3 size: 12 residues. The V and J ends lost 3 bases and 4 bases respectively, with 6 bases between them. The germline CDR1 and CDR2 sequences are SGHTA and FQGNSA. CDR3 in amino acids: CASSLDSYGYTF. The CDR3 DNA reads TGTGCCAGCAGCTTGGACAGCTATGGCTACACCTTC.

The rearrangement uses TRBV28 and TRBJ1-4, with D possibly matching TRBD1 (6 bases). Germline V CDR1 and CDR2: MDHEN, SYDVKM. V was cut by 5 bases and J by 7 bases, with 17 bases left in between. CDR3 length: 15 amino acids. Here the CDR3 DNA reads TGTGCCAGCAGTCCTGTGACAGGCTTGGGTGAAAAACTGTTTTTT. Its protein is CASSPVTGLGEKLFF.

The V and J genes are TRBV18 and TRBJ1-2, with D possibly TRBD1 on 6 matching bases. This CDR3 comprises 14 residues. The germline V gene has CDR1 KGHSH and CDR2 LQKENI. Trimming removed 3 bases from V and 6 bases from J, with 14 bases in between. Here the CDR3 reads CASSPPAYRDGYTF. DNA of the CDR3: TGTGCCAGCTCACCTCCCGCTTACAGGGATGGCTACACCTTC.

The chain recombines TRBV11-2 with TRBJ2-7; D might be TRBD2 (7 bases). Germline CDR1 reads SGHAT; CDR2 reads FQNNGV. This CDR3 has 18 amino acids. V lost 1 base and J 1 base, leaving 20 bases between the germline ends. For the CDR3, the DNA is TGTGCCAGCAGCTTAGGGGGGGCGCGGGGGATTAGGTCCTACGAGCAGTACTTC. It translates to CASSLGGARGIRSYEQYF.

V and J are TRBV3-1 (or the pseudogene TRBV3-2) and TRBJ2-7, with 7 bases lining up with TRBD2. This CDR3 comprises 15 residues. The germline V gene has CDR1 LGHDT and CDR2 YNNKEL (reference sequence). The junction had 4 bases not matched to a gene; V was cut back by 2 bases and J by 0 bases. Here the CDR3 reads CASSQLAGYSYEQYF. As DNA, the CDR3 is TGTGCCAGCAGCCAATTAGCGGGTTACTCCTACGAGCAGTACTTC.

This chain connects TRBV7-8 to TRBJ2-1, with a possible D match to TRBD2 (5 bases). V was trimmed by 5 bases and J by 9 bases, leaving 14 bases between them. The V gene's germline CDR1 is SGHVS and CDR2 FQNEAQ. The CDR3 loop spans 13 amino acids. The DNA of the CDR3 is TGTGCCAGCAGCCTCGTGATAGGAGGTGAGCAGTTCTTC. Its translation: CASSLVIGGEQFF.

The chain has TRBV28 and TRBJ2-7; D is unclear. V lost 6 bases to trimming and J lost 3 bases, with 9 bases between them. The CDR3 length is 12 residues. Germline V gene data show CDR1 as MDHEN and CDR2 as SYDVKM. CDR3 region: CASRPDNYEQYF. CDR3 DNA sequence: TGTGCCAGCAGGCCTGACAACTACGAGCAGTACTTC.

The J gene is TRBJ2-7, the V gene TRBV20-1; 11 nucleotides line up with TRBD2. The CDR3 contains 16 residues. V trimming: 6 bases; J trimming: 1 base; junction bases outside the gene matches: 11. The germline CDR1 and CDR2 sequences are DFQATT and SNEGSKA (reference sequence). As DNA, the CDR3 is TGCAGTGCGAGTCGCGGGACTAGCGGCACATCCTACGAGCAGTACTTC. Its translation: CSASRGTSGTSYEQYF.

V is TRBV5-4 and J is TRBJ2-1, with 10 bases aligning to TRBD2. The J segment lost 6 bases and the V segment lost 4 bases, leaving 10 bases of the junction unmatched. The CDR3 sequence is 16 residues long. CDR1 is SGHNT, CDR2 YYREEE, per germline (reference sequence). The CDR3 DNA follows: TGTGCCAGCAGCATCCCTCCAAGCGGGAGGGTCAATGAGCAGTTCTTC. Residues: CASSIPPSGRVNEQFF.

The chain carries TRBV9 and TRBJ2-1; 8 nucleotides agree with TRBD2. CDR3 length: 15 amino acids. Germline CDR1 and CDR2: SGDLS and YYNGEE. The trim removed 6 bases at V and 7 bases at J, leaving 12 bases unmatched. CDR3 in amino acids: CASTPSGGYGNEQFF. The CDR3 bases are TGTGCCAGCACCCCGAGCGGGGGCTATGGTAATGAGCAGTTCTTC.

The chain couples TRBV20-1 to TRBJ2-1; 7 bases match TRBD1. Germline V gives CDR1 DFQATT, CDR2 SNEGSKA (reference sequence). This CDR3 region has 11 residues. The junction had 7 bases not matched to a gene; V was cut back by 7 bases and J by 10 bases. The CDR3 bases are TGCAGTGAGATAGGGGGCCGGGAGCAGTTCTTC. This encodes CSEIGGREQFF.

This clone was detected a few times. In nucleotides, the CDR3 is TGTGCCAGCAGGGCAGGGCTCCCCTCCTACAATGAGCAGTTCTTC. Its protein is CASRAGLPSYNEQFF. This rearrangement joins TRBV5-4 to TRBJ2-1; TRBD1 is a possible D gene (5 bases). Looked up from germline, CDR1 is SGHNT and CDR2 is YYREEE (reference sequence). The CDR3 contains 15 residues. Trimming stripped 5 bases from V and 0 bases from J, with 12 bases between.

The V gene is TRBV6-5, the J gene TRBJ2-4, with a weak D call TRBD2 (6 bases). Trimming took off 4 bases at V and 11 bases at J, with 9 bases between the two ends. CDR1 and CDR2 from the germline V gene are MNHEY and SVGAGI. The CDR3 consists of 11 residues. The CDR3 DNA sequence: TGTGCCAGCAGTTTAAGGGACTTTCAGTACTTC. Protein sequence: CASSLRDFQYF.